This entry describes one TCR beta chain. The sample belongs to a study of blood T cell repertoires in COVID-19. Study at large: The samples span acute and convalescent COVID-19 from the United States, Italy and Spain. PBMCs, B-cell-depleted T cells, or T cells provided the cDNA or gDNA that made up the material.

Using immunoSEQ multiplex PCR, the repertoire was profiled, and TCRdb retains in-frame clones only, with some absent. This table has some 180,000 clones, 85% appearing once. The V and J ends lost 7 bases and 4 bases, in that order; junction bases with no gene match: 6. The CDR3 has 13 residues. Germline CDR1 SQVTM, CDR2 ANQGSEA. The sequenced sample consisted of peripheral blood. This clonotype was sampled from a woman aged 55-70 years with acute or convalescent COVID-19. The rearrangement joins TRBV29-1 to TRBJ2-5, with TRBD1 identical over 10 bases. The CDR3 DNA reads TGCAGCGCTCGACAGGGGGCTGGAGAGACCCAGTACTTC. Its protein product is CSARQGAGETQYF.